This T cell receptor (beta chain) was found in a study of cytomegalovirus exposure and HLA in healthy donors. Study-level findings and limits: Further analysis was carried out later, and it showed several of the most significant clusters appearing linked to common viral pathogens. Most observed TCR sequences were rare, whereas some public TCRs were detected in many donors.

Researchers ran the PCR with 60 Vbeta and 13 Jbeta primers. Sequencing was performed with immunoSEQ multiplex PCR; in TCRdb, only in-frame clones are kept and a portion is missing. The data show more than 75,000 clones, around 80% seen once. CDR1 and CDR2 from the germline V gene are SGDLS and YYNGEE. V shed 3 bases, J shed 1 base, and the junction held 4 bases outside the gene matches. CDR3 length equals 16 residues. As concerns this clone: The antigen is not known.

This rearrangement joins TRBV9 to TRBJ2-3; 11 bases are a match to TRBD2. The specimen was PBMCs. The receptor's source is a man aged 25-40 years in good health and CMV-seronegative. The CDR3 DNA follows: TGTGCCAGCAGCGCGTTAGCGGGAGGGGGCACAGATACGCAGTATTTT. Encoded protein: CASSALAGGGTDTQYF.